Listed below are T cell receptor beta chains from one sample, sequenced in a study of breast tumors, draining lymph nodes, adjacent tissues. TCRdb re-called the multiplex PCR reads through MiXCR, storing one row per CDR3 protein. This table has some 200,000 distinct CDR3 sequences, roughly 31% appearing once. The specimen was axillary lymph node tissue. These receptors were collected from a female donor with breast cancer. Some clones in this sample may be carry-over from other donors' samples. Each CDR3 is given with its conserved first and last residue. A D gene is named only where the DNA matches it firmly. The size field is filled for only some rows; it gives once, few, many or a size class.

CDR3 protein: CASSERGTNTEAFF
CDR3 DNA: TGTGCCAGCAGTGAGCGAGGGACGAACACTGAAGCTTTCTTT
V gene: TRBV2
clone size: many
D gene: .
J gene: TRBJ1-1

CDR3 protein: CASTNSLYNSPLHF
CDR3 DNA: TGTGCCAGCACAAATTCTTTGTATAATTCACCCCTCCACTTT
V gene: TRBV6-6
clone size: .
D gene: .
J gene: TRBJ1-6

CDR3 protein: CASSLFVGRGPNRNEQFF
CDR3 DNA: TGTGCCAGCAGCTTATTCGTAGGGAGGGGACCAAATAGGAATGAGCAGTTCTTC
V gene: TRBV7-2
clone size: .
D gene: TRBD2
J gene: TRBJ2-1

CDR3 protein: CASSSKQGVETQYF
CDR3 DNA: TGCGCCAGCAGCTCCAAACAGGGGGTAGAGACCCAGTACTTC
V gene: TRBV5-1
clone size: many
D gene: TRBD1
J gene: TRBJ2-5

CDR3 protein: CASSSQGTNEQYF
CDR3 DNA: TGTGCCAGCAGTTCTCAGGGGACGAACGAGCAGTACTTC
V gene: TRBV2
clone size: many
D gene: .
J gene: TRBJ2-7

CDR3 protein: CASSSLSSGSTYSEQFF
CDR3 DNA: TGTGCCAGCAGTTCCTTATCTAGCGGGAGTACCTACAGTGAGCAGTTCTTC
V gene: TRBV6-5
clone size: .
D gene: TRBD2
J gene: TRBJ2-1

CDR3 protein: CASSVDRGGETQYF
CDR3 DNA: TGTGCTAGCAGCGTAGACAGGGGCGGAGAGACCCAGTACTTC
V gene: TRBV7-7
clone size: .
D gene: TRBD1
J gene: TRBJ2-5

CDR3 protein: CASSQEGTSPLHF
CDR3 DNA: TGTGCCAGCAGCCAAGAGGGGACTTCACCCCTCCACTTT
V gene: TRBV3-1
clone size: many
D gene: .
J gene: TRBJ1-6

CDR3 protein: CASSGRGPYSNQPQHF
CDR3 DNA: TGTGCCAGCAGTGGGAGGGGCCCATATAGCAATCAGCCCCAGCATTTT
V gene: TRBV27
clone size: few
D gene: .
J gene: TRBJ1-5

CDR3 protein: CASSGQGIDSYNEQFF
CDR3 DNA: TGTGCCAGCAGCGGACAGGGTATCGACTCCTACAATGAGCAGTTCTTC
V gene: TRBV5-8
clone size: many
D gene: TRBD1
J gene: TRBJ2-1